A single T cell receptor beta chain is shown here with its context. The data belong to a study of T-cell memory formation after mild COVID-19. V was clipped by 3 bases and J by 8 bases, with 20 bases between them. The CDR3 sequence is 15 residues long. Germline assignment: CDR1 DFQATT and CDR2 SNEGSKA (reference sequence). TCRdb called the 5' RACE reads again in MiXCR, with one record for every CDR3 protein. Of roughly 400,000 distinct CDR3 sequences in the sample, roughly 24% were seen once. The TCR originated in an adult woman who had mild COVID-19 (a few samples of this study predate the infection). Cell type and time point are not known. The chain carries TRBV20-1 and TRBJ2-1; D call uncertain. The sample comprised PBMCs or a T cell subset sorted from them (not recorded which). This CDR3 reads CSASYAVRKAHEQFF. CDR3 nucleotides: TGCAGTGCTAGTTACGCAGTTCGGAAGGCCCATGAGCAGTTCTTC.